This T cell receptor beta chain was identified during a study of cytomegalovirus exposure and HLA in healthy donors. Germline lookup yields CDR1 MDHEN and CDR2 SYDVKM. The CDR3 extends over 15 amino acids. V gave up 5 bases and J gave up 4 bases; unmatched junction bases: 6. PCR primers comprised 60 Vbeta and 13 Jbeta primers. TCRdb's copy holds only in-frame clones and misses some; the assay was immunoSEQ multiplex PCR. Its table records roughly 50,000 clones. The origin of this receptor is a man aged 35-49 years in good health and CMV-seropositive. The sample taken for sequencing was PBMCs. The chain employs TRBV28 and TRBJ2-2, with 8 positions matching TRBD2. Here the CDR3 reads CASSGAGDLTGELFF. CDR3 DNA sequence: TGTGCCAGCAGTGGAGCGGGGGACCTCACCGGGGAGCTGTTTTTT. The full variable domain, in which reference TRBV28 and TRBJ2-2 provide the parts outside the CDR3, is DVKVTQSSRYLVKRTGEKVFLECVQDMDHENMFWYRQDPGLGLRLIYFSYDVKMKEKGDIPEGYSVSREKKERFSLILESASTNQTSMYLCASSGAGDLTGELFFGEGSRLTVL.